The 2 T cell receptor beta chains listed next were all sequenced from one sample in a study of T-cell memory formation after mild COVID-19. TCRdb re-analysed the 5' RACE reads in MiXCR, keeping a single row per CDR3 protein. The sample holds about 130,000 distinct CDR3 sequences, about 15% seen once. The specimen was PBMCs or a T cell subset sorted from them (not recorded which). The receptors stem from an adult woman who had mild COVID-19 (a few samples of this study predate the infection). Cell type and time point are not known.

The chain joins TRBV10-2 to TRBJ1-5, with unresolved D. CDR3 size: 15 residues. V lost 6 bases and J 0 bases, leaving 12 bases between the germline ends. Per the germline V gene, CDR1 is WSHSY and CDR2 is SAAADI. DNA for the CDR3: TGCGCCAGCAGCGATGGGTCGGTTAGCAATCAGCCCCAGCATTTT. Encoded protein: CASSDGSVSNQPQHF.

The V gene is TRBV11-2, the J gene TRBJ1-1; no firm D call. Germline assignment: CDR1 SGHAT and CDR2 FQNNGV. V was clipped by 1 base and J by 10 bases, with 13 bases between them. This CDR3 is built from 13 residues. The CDR3 nucleotides are TGTGCCAGCAGCTTAGGATACGGGCAGGTAGCTTTCTTT. Its translation is CASSLGYGQVAFF.